The 25 T cell receptor beta chains below were found in one sample sequenced in a study of T cells in Graves' hyperthyroidism and ophthalmopathy. Amplification of TCR beta CDR3 regions used RNA as the template. First-round RT-PCR with HTBI primers amplified the TCR CDR3 region. TCRdb analysed the multiplex PCR reads with MiXCR anew, one entry per CDR3 protein. The profile covers approximately 510,000 distinct CDR3 sequences, with 40% to 50% appearing a single time and approximately 44% taken by the ten largest. Sequencing input: peripheral blood or thyroid tissue (not recorded which). These receptors came from an adult woman with Graves' disease, either hyperthyroidism or ophthalmopathy (not recorded which).

The count of this clonotype is one. The chain is built from TRBV10-3 and TRBJ2-5; D tentatively reads TRBD1 or TRBD2 (5 bases each). Trimming pared 2 bases from V and 3 bases from J, leaving 16 bases between. This CDR3 region has 16 residues. From germline, CDR1 is ENHRY and CDR2 SYGVKD. The chain's CDR3 is CAISEPGPTGEETQYF. The CDR3 bases are TGTGCCATCAGTGAGCCGGGACCCACTGGGGAAGAGACCCAGTACTTC.

The rearrangement joins TRBV7-2 to TRBJ2-7; the match to TRBD1 covers 9 bases. Germline assignment: CDR1 SGHTA and CDR2 FQGNSA. V was pared by 1 base and J by 3 bases, with 7 bases of the junction left unmatched. The CDR3 runs to 16 residues. The CDR3 DNA is TGTGCCAGCAGCTTAGTAGAGGCGACAGGGGGCTACGAGCAGTACTTC. Amino acids: CASSLVEATGGYEQYF.

This chain uses TRBV7-8 with TRBJ2-7; 8 nucleotides line up with TRBD2. The V gene end was trimmed by 6 bases and the J gene end by 0 bases; junction bases not matched to a gene: 7. Germline V CDR1 and CDR2: SGHVS, FQNEAQ. This CDR3 region has 15 residues. Here the CDR3 DNA reads TGTGCCAGCAGAACACTAGCGGACCCCTCCTACGAGCAGTACTTC. Amino acid sequence: CASRTLADPSYEQYF.

The CDR3 protein is CASRAGTVNEKLFF. The CDR3 DNA reads TGTGCCAGCAGGGCCGGGACTGTCAATGAAAAACTGTTTTTT. The chain has TRBV2 and TRBJ1-4, with D maybe TRBD1 (5 bases). The ends were cut back, 6 bases at V and 5 bases at J, with 13 bases in the middle. Germline V CDR1 and CDR2: SNHLY, FYNNEI. This CDR3 comprises 14 residues.

The chain joins TRBV12-3 or TRBV12-4 to TRBJ2-7; perhaps TRBD1 as D (6 bases). Trimming shortened V by 4 bases and J by 3 bases, and 10 bases separated the two germline ends. The CDR3 length is 13 residues. Here the CDR3 DNA reads TGTGCCAGCAGTTGGGGACATGACTACGAGCAGTACTTC. This codes for CASSWGHDYEQYF.

The rearrangement uses TRBV29-1 and TRBJ2-5, with D possibly TRBD1 on 5 matching bases. In germline, CDR1 is SQVTM, CDR2 ANQGSEA. V was clipped by 3 bases and J by 3 bases, with 11 bases between them. This CDR3 is 13 amino acids long. CDR3 coding DNA: TGCAGCGTTGATCAGGGTCAGAAAGAGACCCAGTACTTC. Residues: CSVDQGQKETQYF.

The chain joins TRBV6-1 to TRBJ1-2; possibly TRBD1 for D (5 bases). Germline lookup yields CDR1 MNHNS and CDR2 SASEGT. The length of the CDR3 is 14 residues. The V gene lost 6 bases and the J gene lost 8 bases, with 19 bases spanning the gap. The CDR3 loop reads CASSNAGTRMGYTF. Here the CDR3 DNA reads TGTGCCAGCAGCAACGCCGGGACTCGTATGGGCTACACCTTC.

This clonotype came up many times. This rearrangement joins TRBV28 to TRBJ1-1; 7 bases map to TRBD1. The V gene end was trimmed by 6 bases and the J gene end by 4 bases; junction bases not matched to a gene: 5. CDR1 and CDR2 from the germline V gene are MDHEN and SYDVKM. The CDR3 runs 13 residues. CDR3 sequence: CASSLPGGTEAFF. CDR3 in DNA: TGTGCCAGCAGCCTGCCAGGGGGCACTGAAGCTTTCTTT. Drawing the rest from reference TRBV28 and TRBJ1-1, the complete variable domain is DVKVTQSSRYLVKRTGEKVFLECVQDMDHENMFWYRQDPGLGLRLIYFSYDVKMKEKGDIPEGYSVSREKKERFSLILESASTNQTSMYLCASSLPGGTEAFFGQGTRLTVV.

The V gene is TRBV9, the J gene TRBJ1-2; weak D call: TRBD1 (5 bases). CDR1 SGDLS and CDR2 YYNGEE come from the germline V gene. This CDR3 spans 13 amino acids. The V end was cut by 5 bases, the J end by 2 bases, with 10 bases between. The CDR3 DNA reads TGTGCCAGCAGTGACGGGGCCAACTATGGCTACACCTTC. It specifies CASSDGANYGYTF.

As for this clonotype: A read error may account for a junction end that differs from germline. The chain couples TRBV12-3 or TRBV12-4 to TRBJ1-2, with TRBD1 matching 8 bases. This CDR3 is built from 16 residues. The CDR3 loop reads CAISESGTGGRDGYTF. The CDR3, as DNA: TGTGCCATCAGTGAGTCGGGGACAGGCGGACGCGATGGCTACACCTTC.

This clonotype was found once. The chain joins TRBV29-1 to TRBJ2-7; TRBD1 might be the D (5 bases). The V gene's germline CDR1 is SQVTM and CDR2 ANQGSEA. This CDR3 comprises 14 residues. The CDR3 spells CSTKVGDSSYEQYF. CDR3 coding DNA: TGCAGTACGAAGGTGGGCGACAGCTCCTACGAGCAGTACTTC.

This clonotype was counted many times. The chain recombines TRBV12-3 or TRBV12-4 with TRBJ2-5; 12 positions agree with TRBD2. V was pared by 6 bases and J by 0 bases, with 2 bases of the junction left unmatched. The CDR3 consists of 15 residues. CDR3 protein: CASSPSGRDQETQYF. The DNA of the CDR3 is TGTGCCAGCAGCCCTAGCGGGAGGGACCAAGAGACCCAGTACTTC.

This clonotype is a singleton in its sample. This chain uses TRBV11-2 with TRBJ1-1; D not resolved. The CDR3 extends over 15 amino acids. The V gene lost 4 bases and the J gene lost 2 bases, with 14 bases spanning the gap. The germline V gene encodes CDR1 SGHAT and CDR2 FQNNGV. CDR3 DNA: TGTGCCAGCAGCTCTGTCTCGAGGGCTAACACTGAAGCTTTCTTT. Translated: CASSSVSRANTEAFF.

The chain combines TRBV6-5 with TRBJ1-1; D unclear. There are 13 residues in the CDR3. The germline gives CDR1 MNHEY, CDR2 SVGAGI. V was shortened by 2 bases and J by 7 bases, with 11 bases between the two germline ends. DNA for the CDR3: TGTGCCAGCAGTTACGGCCATAGAGGTGAAGCTTTCTTT. This gives the protein CASSYGHRGEAFF.

This clonotype was counted only a few times. The chain links TRBV10-3 to TRBJ2-5, with D perhaps TRBD1 (5 bases). Germline V lookup: CDR1 ENHRY, CDR2 SYGVKD. The germline V and J ends were trimmed by 4 bases and 4 bases, with 7 bases remaining between them. The CDR3 has 12 residues. For the CDR3, the DNA is TGTGCCATCAGTGGGGGCTTAGAGACCCAGTACTTC. This translates into CAISGGLETQYF.

About this clonotype: This may be a read error: a much more frequent sequence differs by one nucleotide. J is TRBJ1-2 and V is TRBV3-1, with unresolved D. Germline assignment: CDR1 LGHDT and CDR2 YNNKEL (reference sequence). V was trimmed by 4 bases and J by 4 bases, leaving 13 bases between them. The length of the CDR3 is 14 residues. CDR3 residues: CASSPDSAGYGYTF. The CDR3 bases are TGTGCCAGCAGCCCAGATTCCGCCGGCTATGGCTACACCTTC. Using reference TRBV3-1 and TRBJ1-2 for the parts outside the CDR3, the full variable domain is DTAVSQTPKYLVTQMGNDKSIKCEQNLGHDTMYWYKQDSKKFLKIMFSYNNKELIINETVPNRFSPKSPDKAHLNLHINSLELGDSAVYFCASSPDSAGYGYTFGSGTRLTVV.

As regards this clonotype: Here the CDR3 omits its conserved ending phenylalanine or tryptophan, so a read error is the likely source. The DNA is omitted, as the CDR3 cannot be located on it reliably, and the CDR3 follows TCRdb's listing. The chain carries TRBV29-1 and TRBJ2-5; TRBD1 was called by the table and not checked on the DNA. Germline V lookup: CDR1 SQVTM, CDR2 ANQGSEA. The CDR3 is 12 amino acids in total, end residues counted. CDR3 in amino acids: CSVEDETDRDPS.

In its sample, this clonotype was seen many times. V gene TRBV19 combines with J gene TRBJ1-4, with no clear D. The CDR3 runs 12 residues. The ends were cut back, 5 bases at V and 6 bases at J, with 7 bases in the middle. Germline V lookup: CDR1 LNHDA, CDR2 SQIVND (reference sequence). The CDR3 DNA sequence: TGTGCCAGTAGTGCTCAGGATGAAAAACTGTTTTTT. This translates into CASSAQDEKLFF.

The chain joins TRBV7-2 to TRBJ2-5; no definite D call. This CDR3 is built from 14 residues. Germline CDR1 is SGHTA and CDR2 is FQGNSA. Trimming removed 1 base at V and 3 bases at J, with 9 bases between. This chain's CDR3 is CASSLGARKETQYF. CDR3 coding DNA: TGTGCCAGCAGCTTAGGGGCTAGAAAAGAGACCCAGTACTTC.

Many counts were recorded for this clonotype. The chain is built from TRBV29-1 and TRBJ2-7; possible D gene TRBD1, 6 bases. The CDR3 consists of 13 residues. CDR1 and CDR2 from the germline V gene are SQVTM and ANQGSEA. Deletions cut 4 bases from V and 2 bases from J, with 12 bases between. Here the CDR3 DNA reads TGCAGCGTTGGGGCGGACAGTCCCTACGAGCAGTACTTC. Its translation: CSVGADSPYEQYF.

In this sample, this clonotype turned up a few times. The genes are TRBV29-1 and TRBJ2-6; no clear D gene. Per germline, CDR1 SQVTM and CDR2 ANQGSEA. V was clipped by 3 bases and J by 0 bases, with 3 bases between them. The CDR3 contains 13 residues. CDR3 DNA sequence: TGCAGCGTTGAGGGCTCTGGGGCCAACGTCCTGACTTTC. This sequence encodes CSVEGSGANVLTF.

The chain recombines TRBV24-1 with TRBJ1-2, with D perhaps TRBD1 (5 bases). The CDR3 covers 14 residues. Trimming took 1 base from V and 4 from J, leaving 9 bases between them. Germline CDR1 is KGHDR and CDR2 is SFDVKD. The CDR3 is CATSDFEGVYGYTF. The CDR3 DNA reads TGTGCCACCAGTGATTTTGAAGGGGTCTATGGCTACACCTTC.

The chain links TRBV10-3 to TRBJ2-7; possible D gene TRBD2, 5 bases. Trimming took 0 bases from V and 6 from J, leaving 9 bases between them. Germline V gene sequence: CDR1 ENHRY, CDR2 SYGVKD. The CDR3 totals 13 residues. CDR3 sequence (DNA): TGTGCCATCAGTGAGTCGGAGGTTGGCGAGCAGTACTTC. It yields the protein CAISESEVGEQYF.

As concerns this clonotype: A read error may account for a junction end that differs from germline. The CDR3 coding sequence is TGCGCCAGCAGCCAAGACCCGGGCCCAACTAATGAAAAACTGTTTTTT. This codes for CASSQDPGPTNEKLFF. This chain uses TRBV5-4 with TRBJ1-4; D unresolved. Germline CDR1 and CDR2: SGHNT and YYREEE (reference sequence). This CDR3 contains 16 residues. The whole variable domain, filled in from reference TRBV5-4 and TRBJ1-4, reads ETGVTQSPTHLIKTRGQQVTLRCSSQSGHNTVSWYQQALGQGPQFIFQYYREEENGRGNFPPRFSGLQFPNYSSELNVNALELDDSALYLCASSQDPGPTNEKLFFGSGTQLSVL.

J is TRBJ1-5 and V is TRBV5-1, with TRBD1 as a possible D gene (6 bases). V lost 1 base, J lost 11 bases, and 22 bases lay in between. Germline V CDR1 and CDR2: SGHRS, YFSETQ. The CDR3 consists of 16 residues. In nucleotides, the CDR3 is TGCGCCAGCAGCTTGAGTCGGGGGGCGGCCGACGAGACCCAGCATTTT. Amino acid sequence: CASSLSRGAADETQHF. Complete variable domain (other parts from reference TRBV5-1 and TRBJ1-5): KAGVTQTPRYLIKTRGQQVTLSCSPISGHRSVSWYQQTPGQGLQFLFEYFSETQRNKGNFPGRFSGRQFSNSRSEMNVSTLELGDSALYLCASSLSRGAADETQHFGDGTRLSIL.